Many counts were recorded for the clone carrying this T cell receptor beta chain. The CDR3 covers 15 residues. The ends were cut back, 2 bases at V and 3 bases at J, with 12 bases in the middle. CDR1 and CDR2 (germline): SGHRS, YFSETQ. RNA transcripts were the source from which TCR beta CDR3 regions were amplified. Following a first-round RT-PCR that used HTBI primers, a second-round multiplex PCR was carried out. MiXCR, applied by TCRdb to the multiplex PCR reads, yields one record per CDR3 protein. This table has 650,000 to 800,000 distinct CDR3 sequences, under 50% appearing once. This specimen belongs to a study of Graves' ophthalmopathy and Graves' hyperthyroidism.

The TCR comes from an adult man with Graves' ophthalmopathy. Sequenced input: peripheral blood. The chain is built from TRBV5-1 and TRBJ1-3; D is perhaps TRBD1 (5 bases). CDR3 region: CASSFEGQNGNTIYF. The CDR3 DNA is TGCGCCAGCAGCTTCGAGGGGCAGAATGGAAACACCATATATTTT.